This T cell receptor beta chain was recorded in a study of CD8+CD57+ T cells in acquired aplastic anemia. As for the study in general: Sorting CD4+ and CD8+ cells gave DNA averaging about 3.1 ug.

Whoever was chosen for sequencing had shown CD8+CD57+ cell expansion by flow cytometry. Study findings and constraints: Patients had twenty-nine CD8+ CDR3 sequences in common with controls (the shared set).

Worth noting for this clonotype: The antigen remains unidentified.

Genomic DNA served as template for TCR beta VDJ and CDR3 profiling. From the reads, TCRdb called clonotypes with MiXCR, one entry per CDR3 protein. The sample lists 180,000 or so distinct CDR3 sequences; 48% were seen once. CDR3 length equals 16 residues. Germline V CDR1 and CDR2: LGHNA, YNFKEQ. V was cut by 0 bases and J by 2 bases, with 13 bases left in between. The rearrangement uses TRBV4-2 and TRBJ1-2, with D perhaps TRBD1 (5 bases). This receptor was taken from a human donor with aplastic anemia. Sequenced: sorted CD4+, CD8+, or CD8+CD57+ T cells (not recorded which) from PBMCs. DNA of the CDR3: TGTGCCAGCAGCCAAGAGATTGGGGGGACCAACTATGGCTACACCTTC. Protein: CASSQEIGGTNYGYTF.